The 24 T cell receptor beta chains presented below share a single source sample, sequenced in a study of graft-versus-host responses after intestinal transplantation. These receptors have no identified antigens. The assay was immunoSEQ multiplex PCR, and TCRdb's table has in-frame clones only and misses some. Among 55,000 to 65,000 clones listed, about 94% were seen once. This specimen consisted of unstimulated CD4+ T cells sorted from spleen or lymph node cells, obtained before transplant. These receptors were obtained from a human donor who was the organ donor for an intestinal transplant.

This chain connects TRBV18 to TRBJ1-3, with D hard to call. V lost 4 bases and J lost 0, with 7 bases in between. The germline V gene encodes CDR1 KGHSH and CDR2 LQKENI. The length of the CDR3 is 14 residues. The CDR3 DNA reads as TGTGCCAGCTCACAACAGAGCTCTGGAAACACCATATATTTT. Amino acids: CASSQQSSGNTIYF.

This clone was seen a single time. The chain has TRBV25-1 and TRBJ2-7; 7 bases match TRBD2. Germline values: CDR1 MGHDK, CDR2 SYGVNS. CDR3 length: 13 residues. Trimming took 5 bases from V and 2 from J; bases not matched to a gene: 3. CDR3 coding DNA: TGTGCCAGCAGTAAACGGGAGGCCTACGAGCAGTACTTC. Translating gives CASSKREAYEQYF.

The J gene is TRBJ1-1, the V gene TRBV11-2; the D gene is possibly TRBD1 (5 bases). Germline V gene sequence: CDR1 SGHAT, CDR2 FQNNGV. V lost 1 base and J lost 3, with 9 bases in between. The CDR3 length is 14 residues. The DNA for the CDR3 is TGTGCCAGCAGCTTAGTTGGGGGACACACTGAAGCTTTCTTT. It is translated as CASSLVGGHTEAFF.

This chain connects TRBV4-3 to TRBJ1-5; 9 nucleotides agree with TRBD1. In germline, CDR1 is LGHNA, CDR2 YSLEER. V dropped 3 bases and J dropped 1; count of bases not matched to a gene: 4. The CDR3 is made up of 16 amino acids. CDR3 DNA: TGCGCCAGCAGCCAGGGACAGGGCGGAAGCAATCAGCCCCAGCATTTT. Translating it yields CASSQGQGGSNQPQHF.

J is TRBJ1-2 and V is TRBV5-4, with 7 bases matching TRBD1. Germline V gene lookup returns CDR1 SGHNT and CDR2 YYREEE (reference sequence). The CDR3 is 15 residues long. V was pared by 3 bases and J by 4 bases, with 9 bases of the junction left unmatched. CDR3 protein: CASSYLDRAAYGYTF. The CDR3 DNA reads as TGTGCCAGCAGCTACCTCGACAGGGCTGCCTATGGCTACACCTTC.

The chain joins TRBV11-2 to TRBJ2-5; 8 nucleotides match TRBD2. The CDR3 has 15 residues. Germline V lookup: CDR1 SGHAT, CDR2 FQNNGV. Losses at the gene ends were 1 base for V and 1 base for J; bases not matched to a gene: 2. The chain's CDR3 is CASSLAGGLQETQYF. In nucleotides, the CDR3 is TGTGCCAGCAGCTTAGCGGGGGGGCTCCAAGAGACCCAGTACTTC.

The V and J genes are TRBV7-2 and TRBJ1-3; 7 bases agree with TRBD1. This CDR3 has 16 residues. Germline CDR1 SGHTA, CDR2 FQGNSA. V was clipped by 5 bases and J by 4 bases; unmatched bases: 11. The CDR3 reads CASSLRTGGWGNTIYF. The CDR3 DNA sequence: TGTGCCAGCAGCCTTCGGACAGGTGGTTGGGGAAACACCATATATTTT.

This sequence joins TRBV28 and TRBJ2-1, with D perhaps TRBD1 (5 bases). Trimming cost V 6 bases and J 4 bases, with 16 bases left between them. CDR1 MDHEN and CDR2 SYDVKM come from the germline V gene. This CDR3 region has 15 residues. This chain's CDR3 is CASRATGNLYNEQFF. CDR3 DNA: TGTGCCAGCAGGGCTACAGGAAACCTTTACAATGAGCAGTTCTTC.

The chain joins TRBV6-1 to TRBJ2-7, with TRBD1 matching 10 bases. Germline V lookup: CDR1 MNHNS, CDR2 SASEGT. The length of the CDR3 is 20 residues. The J segment lost 0 bases and the V segment lost 2 bases, leaving 16 bases of the junction unmatched. The CDR3 spells CASSETRRGFGTGASYEQYF. DNA for the CDR3: TGTGCCAGCAGTGAAACTAGGAGGGGTTTCGGGACAGGGGCCTCCTACGAGCAGTACTTC.

The chain carries TRBV7-3 and TRBJ2-2, with D perhaps TRBD1 or TRBD2 (5 bases each). The length of the CDR3 is 15 residues. Germline V lookup: CDR1 SGHTA, CDR2 FQGTGA. The V end was cut by 5 bases, the J end by 6 bases, with 16 bases between. CDR3: CASSAWVGEPGELFF. The CDR3 DNA is TGTGCCAGCAGCGCGTGGGTGGGGGAACCCGGGGAGCTGTTTTTT.

The chain recombines TRBV5-1 with TRBJ1-3, with 8 bases identical to TRBD1. V was clipped by 3 bases and J by 3 bases; unmatched bases: 5. In germline, CDR1 is SGHRS, CDR2 YFSETQ. This CDR3 spans 15 amino acids. The chain's CDR3 is CASSSQGAFGNTIYF. Here the CDR3 DNA reads TGCGCCAGCAGCTCCCAGGGGGCTTTTGGAAACACCATATATTTT.

In the case of this clone: A read error may produce the germline difference seen at one junction end. This chain joins TRBV4-1 and TRBJ2-5; tentative D call: TRBD1 (7 bases). Gene TRBJ2-7 matches the end of the DNA better, so the J call may be wrong. CDR3 size: 16 residues. Germline CDR1 is MGHRA and CDR2 is YSYEKL. Here the CDR3 reads CASSKETGRLVYEQYF. In nucleotides, the CDR3 is TGCGCCAGCAGCAAAGAGACAGGGAGGCTGGTATACGAGCAGTACTTC.

This chain connects TRBV9 to TRBJ1-3, with a possible D match to TRBD1 (5 bases). The CDR3 runs 14 residues. Germline V gene data show CDR1 as SGDLS and CDR2 as YYNGEE. The V gene lost 4 bases and the J gene lost 8 bases, with 16 bases spanning the gap. CDR3 loop: CASSRVSWGDTIYF. In nucleotides, the CDR3 is TGTGCCAGCAGCCGCGTTAGTTGGGGCGACACCATATATTTT.

The chain carries TRBV7-3 and TRBJ1-5; 7 bases are a match to TRBD1. Trimming took 3 bases from V and 5 from J; bases not matched to a gene: 4. Germline CDR1 reads SGHTA; CDR2 reads FQGTGA. The CDR3 is made up of 14 amino acids. CDR3 protein: CASSFSQGDQPQHF. The CDR3 DNA reads as TGTGCCAGCAGCTTTTCTCAGGGGGATCAGCCCCAGCATTTT.

The CDR3 sequence is CSVGNRQETQYF. The CDR3 nucleotides read TGCAGCGTTGGGAATAGACAAGAGACCCAGTACTTC. The genes are TRBV29-1 and TRBJ2-5; no clear D gene. CDR1 is SQVTM, CDR2 ANQGSEA, per germline. Between the trimmed V and J ends, which lost 4 bases and 2 bases, there was a span of 8 bases. This CDR3 comprises 12 residues.

The chain has TRBV6-5 and TRBJ1-1; D not resolved. The germline V gene encodes CDR1 MNHEY and CDR2 SVGAGI. The CDR3 is made up of 15 amino acids. Trimming shortened V by 0 bases and J by 2 bases, and 10 bases separated the two germline ends. The CDR3 here is CASSYSQLTNTEAFF. In nucleotides, the CDR3 is TGTGCCAGCAGTTACTCTCAACTGACCAACACTGAAGCTTTCTTT.

The chain joins TRBV7-9 to TRBJ1-4, with D unclear. Trimming took 5 bases from V and 6 from J, leaving 16 bases between them. CDR1 is SEHNR, CDR2 FQNEAQ, per germline (reference sequence). The CDR3 extends over 15 amino acids. The CDR3 reads CASSPRGVGDEKLFF. Written as DNA, the CDR3 is TGTGCCAGCAGCCCCCGGGGAGTTGGAGATGAAAAACTGTTTTTT. Based on the CDR3 plus reference TRBV7-9 and TRBJ1-4, the full variable domain is DTGVSQNPRHKITKRGQNVTFRCDPISEHNRLYWYRQTLGQGPEFLTYFQNEAQLEKSRLLSDRFSAERPKGSFSTLEIQRTEQGDSAMYLCASSPRGVGDEKLFFGSGTQLSVL.

The rearrangement joins TRBV7-9 to TRBJ1-4; no firm D call. The V end lost 1 base, the J end lost 2 bases, and 5 bases lay between the germline ends. The CDR3 is 14 amino acids. The V gene's germline CDR1 is SEHNR and CDR2 FQNEAQ (reference sequence). The CDR3 region is CASSLGVTNEKLFF. Written as DNA, the CDR3 is TGTGCCAGCAGCTTAGGGGTCACTAATGAAAAACTGTTTTTT. The full variable domain, its missing parts supplied by reference TRBV7-9 and TRBJ1-4, is DTGVSQNPRHKITKRGQNVTFRCDPISEHNRLYWYRQTLGQGPEFLTYFQNEAQLEKSRLLSDRFSAERPKGSFSTLEIQRTEQGDSAMYLCASSLGVTNEKLFFGSGTQLSVL.

This chain joins TRBV20-1 and TRBJ2-5; D gene uncertain. The CDR3 length is 10 residues. CDR1 is DFQATT and CDR2 is SNEGSKA in the germline V gene (reference sequence). Trimming removed 6 bases from V and 5 bases from J, with 7 bases in between. The CDR3 is CSATLETQYF. The CDR3 DNA is TGCAGTGCCACCCTGGAGACCCAGTACTTC.

Regarding this clone: At one end the junction does not follow the germline gene, possibly because of a read error. The chain is built from TRBV7-2 and TRBJ2-1; maybe TRBD2 (6 bases). CDR3 length: 12 amino acids. Germline CDR1 reads SGHTA; CDR2 reads FQGNSA. In DNA form, the CDR3 reads TGTGCCAGCAGCTTAATCGGCGGGGTTAATCTCTTC. Translated, it gives CASSLIGGVNLF.

The V and J genes are TRBV11-3 and TRBJ2-3; D is unresolved. The CDR3 spans 12 residues. CDR1 and CDR2 from the germline V gene are SGHNT and YENEEA. V dropped 6 bases and J dropped 8 bases, with 12 bases sitting between them. CDR3 nucleotides: TGTGCCAGCAGGCCCCTAGAATTTACGCAGTATTTT. It yields the protein CASRPLEFTQYF.

V usage is TRBV11-2 and J usage is TRBJ1-4; no reliable D call. V was clipped by 0 bases and J by 8 bases, with 16 bases between them. This CDR3 has 16 residues. Germline-derived CDR1 and CDR2 are SGHAT and FQNNGV. The CDR3 nucleotides are TGTGCCAGCAGCTTAGAACTGGGGAACTACCTAGAAAAACTGTTTTTT. Protein sequence: CASSLELGNYLEKLFF.

This clone has a handful of counts. The rearrangement links TRBV7-9 to TRBJ2-6, with D uncertain. CDR3 length: 14 amino acids. V was shortened by 4 bases and J by 0 bases, with 4 bases between the two germline ends. Germline CDR1 reads SEHNR; CDR2 reads FQNEAQ (reference sequence). Here the CDR3 reads CASSSYSGANVLTF. The CDR3 DNA is TGTGCCAGCAGCTCCTACTCTGGGGCCAACGTCCTGACTTTC.

The rearrangement links TRBV5-4 to TRBJ2-1, with D perhaps matching TRBD2 (8 bases). Trimming cost V 0 bases and J 7 bases, with 26 bases left between them. The germline gives CDR1 SGHNT, CDR2 YYREEE (reference sequence). This CDR3 has 19 residues. CDR3 amino acids: CASSLGGRGRAGEDNEQFF. The CDR3 DNA is TGTGCCAGCAGCTTGGGAGGTAGGGGGCGAGCGGGGGAGGATAATGAGCAGTTCTTC.